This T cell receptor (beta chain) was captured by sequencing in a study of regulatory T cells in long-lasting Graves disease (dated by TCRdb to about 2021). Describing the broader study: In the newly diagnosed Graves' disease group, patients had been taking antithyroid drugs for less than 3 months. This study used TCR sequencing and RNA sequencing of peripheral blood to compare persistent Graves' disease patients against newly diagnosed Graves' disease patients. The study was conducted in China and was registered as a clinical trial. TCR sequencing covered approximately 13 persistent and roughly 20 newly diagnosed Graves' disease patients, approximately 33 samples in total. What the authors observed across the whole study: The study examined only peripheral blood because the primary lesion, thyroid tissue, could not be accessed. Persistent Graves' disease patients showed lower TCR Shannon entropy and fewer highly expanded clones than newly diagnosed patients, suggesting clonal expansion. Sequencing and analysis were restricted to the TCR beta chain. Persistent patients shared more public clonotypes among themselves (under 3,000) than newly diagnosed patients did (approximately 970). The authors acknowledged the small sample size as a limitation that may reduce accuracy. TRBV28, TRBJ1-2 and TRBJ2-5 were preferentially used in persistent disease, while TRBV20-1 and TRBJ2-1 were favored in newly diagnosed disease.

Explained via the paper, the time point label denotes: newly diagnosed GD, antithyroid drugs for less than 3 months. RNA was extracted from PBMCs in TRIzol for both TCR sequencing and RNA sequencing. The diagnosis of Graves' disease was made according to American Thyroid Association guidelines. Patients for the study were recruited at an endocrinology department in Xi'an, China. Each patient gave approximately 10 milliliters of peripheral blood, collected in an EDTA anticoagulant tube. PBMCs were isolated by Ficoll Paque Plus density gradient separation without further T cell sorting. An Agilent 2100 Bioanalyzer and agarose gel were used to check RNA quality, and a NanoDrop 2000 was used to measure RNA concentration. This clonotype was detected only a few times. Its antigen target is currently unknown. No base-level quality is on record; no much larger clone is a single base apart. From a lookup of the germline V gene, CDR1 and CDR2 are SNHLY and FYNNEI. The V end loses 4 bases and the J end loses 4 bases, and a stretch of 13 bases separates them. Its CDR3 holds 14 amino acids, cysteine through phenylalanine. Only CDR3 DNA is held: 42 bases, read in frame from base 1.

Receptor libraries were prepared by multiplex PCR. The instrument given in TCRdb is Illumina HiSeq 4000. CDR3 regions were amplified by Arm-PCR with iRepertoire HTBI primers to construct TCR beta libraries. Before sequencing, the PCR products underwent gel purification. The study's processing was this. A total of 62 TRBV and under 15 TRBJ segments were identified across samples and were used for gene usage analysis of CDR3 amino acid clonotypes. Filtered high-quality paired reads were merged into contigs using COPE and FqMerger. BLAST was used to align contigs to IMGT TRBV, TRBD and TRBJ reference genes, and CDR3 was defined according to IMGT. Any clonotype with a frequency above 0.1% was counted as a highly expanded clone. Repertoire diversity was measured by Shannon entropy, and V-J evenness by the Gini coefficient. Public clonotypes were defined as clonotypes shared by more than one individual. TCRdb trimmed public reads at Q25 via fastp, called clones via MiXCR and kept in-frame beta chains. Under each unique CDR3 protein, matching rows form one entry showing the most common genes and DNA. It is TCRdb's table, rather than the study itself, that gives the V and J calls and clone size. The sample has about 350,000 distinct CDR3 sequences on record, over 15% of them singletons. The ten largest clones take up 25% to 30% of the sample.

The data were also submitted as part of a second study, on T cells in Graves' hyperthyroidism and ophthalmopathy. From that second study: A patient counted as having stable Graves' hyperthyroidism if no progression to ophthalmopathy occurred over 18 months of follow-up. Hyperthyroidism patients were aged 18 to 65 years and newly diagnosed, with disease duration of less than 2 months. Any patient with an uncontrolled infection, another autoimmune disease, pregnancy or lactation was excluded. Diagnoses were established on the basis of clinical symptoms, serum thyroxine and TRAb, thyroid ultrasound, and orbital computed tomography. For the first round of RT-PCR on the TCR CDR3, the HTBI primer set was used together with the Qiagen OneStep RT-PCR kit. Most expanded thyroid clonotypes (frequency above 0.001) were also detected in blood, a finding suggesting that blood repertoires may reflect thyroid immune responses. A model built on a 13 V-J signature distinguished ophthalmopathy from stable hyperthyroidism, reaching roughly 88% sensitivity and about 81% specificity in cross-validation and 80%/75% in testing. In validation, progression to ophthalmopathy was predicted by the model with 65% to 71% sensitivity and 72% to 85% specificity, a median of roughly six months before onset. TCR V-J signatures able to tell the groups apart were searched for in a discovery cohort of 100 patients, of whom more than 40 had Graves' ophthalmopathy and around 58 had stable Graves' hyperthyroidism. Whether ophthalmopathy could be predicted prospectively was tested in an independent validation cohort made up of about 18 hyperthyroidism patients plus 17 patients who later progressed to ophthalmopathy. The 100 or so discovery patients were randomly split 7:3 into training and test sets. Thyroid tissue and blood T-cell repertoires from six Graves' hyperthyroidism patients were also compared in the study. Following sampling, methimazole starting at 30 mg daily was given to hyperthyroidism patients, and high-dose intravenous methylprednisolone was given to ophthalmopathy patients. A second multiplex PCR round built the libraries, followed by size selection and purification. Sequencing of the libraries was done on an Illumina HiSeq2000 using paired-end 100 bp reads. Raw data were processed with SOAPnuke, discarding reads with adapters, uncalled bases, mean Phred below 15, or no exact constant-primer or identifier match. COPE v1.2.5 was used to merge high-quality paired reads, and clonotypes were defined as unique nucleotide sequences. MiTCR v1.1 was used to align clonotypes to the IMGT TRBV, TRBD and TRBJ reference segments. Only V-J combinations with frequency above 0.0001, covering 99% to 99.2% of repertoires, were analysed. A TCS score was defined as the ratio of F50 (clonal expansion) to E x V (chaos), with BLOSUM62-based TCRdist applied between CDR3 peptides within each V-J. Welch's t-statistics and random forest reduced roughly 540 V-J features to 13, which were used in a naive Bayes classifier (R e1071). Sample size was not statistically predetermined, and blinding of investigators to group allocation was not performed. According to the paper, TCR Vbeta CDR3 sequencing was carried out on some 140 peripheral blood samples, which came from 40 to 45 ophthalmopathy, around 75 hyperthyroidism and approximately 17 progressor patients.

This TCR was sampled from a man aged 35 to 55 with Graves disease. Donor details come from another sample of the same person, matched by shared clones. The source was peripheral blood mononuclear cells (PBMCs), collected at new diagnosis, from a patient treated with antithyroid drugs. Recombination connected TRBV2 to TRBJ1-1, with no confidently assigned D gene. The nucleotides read TGTGCCAGCAGTGCATCAGGAGGGTCCACTGAAGCTTTCTTT. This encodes CASSASGGSTEAFF. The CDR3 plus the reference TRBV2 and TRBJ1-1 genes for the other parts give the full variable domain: EPEVTQTPSHQVTQMGQEVILRCVPISNHLYFYWYRQILGQKVEFLVSFYNNEISEKSEIFDDQFSVERPDGSNFTLKIRSTKLEDSAMYFCASSASGGSTEAFFGQGTRLTVV.